One and the same sample provided the 9 T cell receptor beta chains below, sequenced in a study of T cell repertoires in cytomegalovirus infection. Each CDR3 protein is one row after TCRdb ran MiXCR on the reads. Of some 150,000 distinct CDR3 sequences in the sample, 23% were seen once. Sequenced input: PBMCs. The receptors come from a human donor in good health (CMV status not recorded). Some clones in this sample may be carry-over from other donors' samples.

This clonotype was detected many times. The chain is built from TRBV7-2 and TRBJ2-1; TRBD2 is a possible D gene (6 bases). The CDR3 is made up of 14 amino acids. Germline-derived CDR1 and CDR2 are SGHTA and FQGNSA. The germline V and J ends were trimmed by 8 bases and 4 bases, with 15 bases remaining between them. As DNA, the CDR3 is TGTGCCAGCCAAGGAGGCGGGATTTACAATGAGCAGTTCTTC. This translates into CASQGGGIYNEQFF. Variable domain in full (rest from reference TRBV7-2 and TRBJ2-1): GAGVSQSPSNKVTEKGKDVELRCDPISGHTALYWYRQSLGQGLEFLIYFQGNSAPDKSGLPSDRFSAERTGGSVSTLTIQRTQQEDSAVYLCASQGGGIYNEQFFGPGTRLTVL.

This clonotype was detected many times. V usage is TRBV7-3 and J usage is TRBJ2-1; D might be TRBD2 (6 bases). V was cut by 0 bases and J by 8 bases, with 11 bases left in between. The CDR3 totals 14 residues. Germline-derived CDR1 and CDR2 are SGHTA and FQGTGA. The CDR3 region has the DNA TGTGCCAGCAGCTTAACATCGACTAGTTATGAGCAGTTCTTC. It specifies CASSLTSTSYEQFF.

This clonotype occurred a few times. The CDR3 nucleotides read TGCGCCAGCAGCCAAGAAACCAATACGAACACTGAAGCTTTCTTT. It specifies CASSQETNTNTEAFF. The chain couples TRBV4-3 to TRBJ1-1; D is ambiguous. Trimming stripped 0 bases from V and 1 base from J, with 9 bases between. The CDR3 length is 15 residues. The germline CDR1 and CDR2 sequences are LGHNA and YSLEER.

To note about this clonotype: A much larger clonotype is one base distant, so this may be a read error. The conserved phenylalanine or tryptophan is not found at the CDR3 terminus, so this likely reflects a read error. The J gene is TRBJ2-3, the V gene TRBV28; 8 bases agree with TRBD2. Germline-derived CDR1 and CDR2 are MDHEN and SYDVKM. J lost 3 bases, V lost 6 bases, and 8 bases had no gene match. The CDR3 consists of 15 residues. CDR3 in amino acids: CASRTPGGRTDTQYL. The CDR3 DNA sequence: TGTGCCAGCAGAACGCCGGGGGGGAGGACAGATACGCAGTATCTT.

The chain links TRBV5-1 to TRBJ1-1; 10 bases fit TRBD1. Germline V gene lookup returns CDR1 SGHRS and CDR2 YFSETQ. The CDR3 length is 15 residues. Germline trimming cut 0 bases from V and 1 base from J; bases unmatched to any gene: 0. CDR3 coding DNA: TGCGCCAGCAGCTTGGGGACAGGGGGGAACACTGAAGCTTTCTTT. Encoded protein: CASSLGTGGNTEAFF.

This clonotype was seen at least ten times. This sequence joins TRBV7-8 and TRBJ2-2, with D possibly TRBD2 on 5 matching bases. Germline CDR1 reads SGHVS; CDR2 reads FQNEAQ. This CDR3 is built from 16 residues. V shed 5 bases and J shed 5 bases, with 18 bases lying between them. The CDR3 DNA sequence: TGTGCCAGCAGCAAAAGAGGGCGGGTGTTAACCGGGGAGCTGTTTTTT. Its protein product is CASSKRGRVLTGELFF.

Only a few counts were recorded for this clonotype. V usage is TRBV19 and J usage is TRBJ1-5; 10 bases match TRBD1. CDR3 size: 15 residues. The V and J ends lost 3 bases and 6 bases, in that order; junction bases with no gene match: 5. CDR1 is LNHDA and CDR2 is SQIVND in the germline V gene (reference sequence). Written as DNA, the CDR3 is TGTGCCAGTAGTATGGAGGGACAGGGGTTTCAGCCCCAGCATTTT. It specifies CASSMEGQGFQPQHF.

This clonotype turned up a few times. V usage is TRBV2 and J usage is TRBJ2-2; 7 bases match TRBD1. The CDR3 extends over 17 amino acids. J lost 7 bases, V lost 3 bases, and 14 bases had no gene match. In germline, CDR1 is SNHLY, CDR2 FYNNEI. In nucleotides, the CDR3 is TGTGCCAGCAGTGAGGATAGATTGACAGGGTCGGGCGGGGAGCTGTTTTTT. Encoded protein: CASSEDRLTGSGGELFF.

This rearrangement joins TRBV28 to TRBJ2-7, with a weak D call TRBD2 (5 bases). The CDR3 length is 14 residues. Trimming shortened V by 5 bases and J by 3 bases, and 14 bases separated the two germline ends. Germline CDR1 is MDHEN and CDR2 is SYDVKM. CDR3 protein: CASSRERTDYEQYF. In DNA, the CDR3 is TGTGCCAGCAGTAGAGAAAGGACTGACTACGAGCAGTACTTC.